This is a list of T cell receptor beta chains from one sample in a study of T cells in Graves' hyperthyroidism and ophthalmopathy. TCRdb redid the calling of the multiplex PCR reads with MiXCR, one entry per CDR3 protein. Of approximately 530,000 distinct CDR3 sequences listed, 15% to 20% are singletons. Sequenced input: blood. These receptors all come from a woman in her late teens or twenties with Graves' hyperthyroidism. Each CDR3 is given with its conserved first and last residue. The order of the fields is clone size, V gene, J gene, D gene, CDR3 DNA, CDR3 protein. D genes are given only for firm matches. The listing skips clone size in some rows; elsewhere it reads once, few, many or a size class.

clone size: many; V gene: TRBV12-3/TRBV12-4; J gene: TRBJ2-1; D gene: .; CDR3 DNA: TGTGCCAGCAGTCCCACTAGGACTGAGCAGTTCTTC; CDR3 protein: CASSPTRTEQFF
clone size: .; V gene: TRBV7-9; J gene: TRBJ2-2; D gene: TRBD1; CDR3 DNA: TGTGCCAGCAGCAGGGAGACAGGGGGATCCACCGGGGAGCTGTTTTTT; CDR3 protein: CASSRETGGSTGELFF
clone size: .; V gene: TRBV29-1; J gene: TRBJ1-1; D gene: .; CDR3 DNA: TGCAGCGTGAACACTGAAGCTTTCTTT; CDR3 protein: CSVNTEAFF
clone size: .; V gene: TRBV12-3/TRBV12-4; J gene: TRBJ1-1; D gene: .; CDR3 DNA: TGTGCCAGCAGTTTAGAGGGGGAATTCGGCGAAGCTTTCTTT; CDR3 protein: CASSLEGEFGEAFF
clone size: many; V gene: TRBV18; J gene: TRBJ2-2; D gene: .; CDR3 DNA: TGTGCCAGCTCACAAAACGGACAGTTCACCGGGGAGCTGTTTTTT; CDR3 protein: CASSQNGQFTGELFF
clone size: .; V gene: TRBV9; J gene: TRBJ1-6; D gene: .; CDR3 DNA: TGTGCCAGCAGCGTAATGGCGAGCTCCTATAATTCACCCCTCCACTTT; CDR3 protein: CASSVMASSYNSPLHF
clone size: .; V gene: TRBV15; J gene: TRBJ2-2; D gene: TRBD1; CDR3 DNA: TGTGCCACCAGCAGAAAGAGAGGGGGACCGGGACAGGTGCCCCCCGGGGAGCTGTTTTTT; CDR3 protein: CATSRKRGGPGQVPPGELFF
clone size: many; V gene: TRBV28; J gene: TRBJ2-5; D gene: TRBD2; CDR3 DNA: TGTGCCAGCAGTTTGACTAGCGGAGTAAAAGAGACCCAGTACTTC; CDR3 protein: CASSLTSGVKETQYF
clone size: few; V gene: TRBV4-1; J gene: TRBJ2-3; D gene: .; CDR3 DNA: TGCGCCAGCAGCCAAGCGCCCGGCACAGATACGCAGTATTTT; CDR3 protein: CASSQAPGTDTQYF
clone size: .; V gene: TRBV19; J gene: TRBJ2-6; D gene: .; CDR3 DNA: TGTGCCAGTAGGGGCAAGGTACGCTCTGGGGCCAACGTCCTGACTTTC; CDR3 protein: CASRGKVRSGANVLTF
clone size: .; V gene: TRBV19; J gene: TRBJ2-5; D gene: TRBD2; CDR3 DNA: TGTGCCAGTAGTAAGACTAGCGGGGGCCTATGGGAGACCCAGTACTTC; CDR3 protein: CASSKTSGGLWETQYF
clone size: many; V gene: TRBV27; J gene: TRBJ2-7; D gene: TRBD2; CDR3 DNA: TGTGCCAGCAGCGCTCTTCTAGCGGGAGCGGGGCAGCAGTACTTC; CDR3 protein: CASSALLAGAGQQYF
clone size: few; V gene: TRBV4-2; J gene: TRBJ2-5; D gene: .; CDR3 DNA: TGTGCCAGCAGCCAAGGGGCTTGGGAGACCCAGTACTTC; CDR3 protein: CASSQGAWETQYF
clone size: many; V gene: TRBV11-2; J gene: TRBJ2-3; D gene: TRBD2; CDR3 DNA: TGTGCCAGCAGCTTATACCAGCGGGGAGGCGGCACAGATACGCAGTATTTT; CDR3 protein: CASSLYQRGGGTDTQYF
clone size: few; V gene: TRBV6-2/TRBV6-3; J gene: TRBJ2-7; D gene: .; CDR3 DNA: TGTGCCAGCGGCGAGGGGTGGTACGAGCAGTACTTC; CDR3 protein: CASGEGWYEQYF
clone size: .; V gene: TRBV7-9; J gene: TRBJ2-2; D gene: .; CDR3 DNA: TGTGCCAGCAGCTTAGGGGAAACCTCCACCGGGGAGCTGTTTTTT; CDR3 protein: CASSLGETSTGELFF
clone size: few; V gene: TRBV20-1; J gene: TRBJ1-5; D gene: .; CDR3 DNA: TGCAGTGCTAGAGTTGATGAAAATAGCAATCAGCCCCAGCATTTT; CDR3 protein: CSARVDENSNQPQHF
clone size: many; V gene: TRBV4-2; J gene: TRBJ2-3; D gene: TRBD2; CDR3 DNA: TGTGCCAGCAGCCAAGAGGGGCAAGCGGGGAGCACAGATACGCAGTATTTT; CDR3 protein: CASSQEGQAGSTDTQYF
clone size: .; V gene: TRBV6-2/TRBV6-3; J gene: TRBJ2-7; D gene: TRBD1; CDR3 DNA: TGTGCCAGAAATACGGGACAGGGAAGGTACGAGCAGTACTTC; CDR3 protein: CARNTGQGRYEQYF
clone size: many; V gene: TRBV25-1; J gene: TRBJ1-3; D gene: TRBD1; CDR3 DNA: TGTGCCAGCAGTGGTATTGGGGGACAGGGTATCCCCTCTGGAAACACCATATATTTT; CDR3 protein: CASSGIGGQGIPSGNTIYF
clone size: many; V gene: TRBV6-2/TRBV6-3; J gene: TRBJ1-2; D gene: .; CDR3 DNA: TGTGCCAGCAGTCCACAGGGAGGATATGGCTACACCTTC; CDR3 protein: CASSPQGGYGYTF
clone size: few; V gene: TRBV5-1; J gene: TRBJ2-7; D gene: .; CDR3 DNA: TGCGCCAGCAGCTCCCCAACCTACGAGCAGTACTTC; CDR3 protein: CASSSPTYEQYF
clone size: many; V gene: TRBV5-1; J gene: TRBJ2-1; D gene: .; CDR3 DNA: TGCGCCAGCAGCTTGGTTTTGGACAATGAGCAGTTCTTC; CDR3 protein: CASSLVLDNEQFF
clone size: few; V gene: TRBV7-2; J gene: TRBJ2-7; D gene: .; CDR3 DNA: TGTGCCAGCAGTGAATCCCCGGGCCCCTACGAGCAGTACTTC; CDR3 protein: CASSESPGPYEQYF
clone size: many; V gene: TRBV2; J gene: TRBJ2-1; D gene: TRBD1; CDR3 DNA: TGTGCCAGCAGGGAATACCGGGACAGGGTCTTTGAGCAGTTCTTC; CDR3 protein: CASREYRDRVFEQFF
clone size: many; V gene: TRBV28; J gene: TRBJ1-1; D gene: .; CDR3 DNA: TGTGCCAGCAGGCAAGGGCATGGGACTTTGAACACTGAAGCTTTCTTT; CDR3 protein: CASRQGHGTLNTEAFF
clone size: .; V gene: TRBV7-9; J gene: TRBJ2-7; D gene: .; CDR3 DNA: TGTGCCAGCAGAGGGCCATCCTACGAGCAGTACTTC; CDR3 protein: CASRGPSYEQYF
clone size: few; V gene: TRBV20-1; J gene: TRBJ2-1; D gene: .; CDR3 DNA: TGCAGTGCCTACAATGAGCAGTTCTTC; CDR3 protein: CSAYNEQFF
clone size: few; V gene: TRBV6-2/TRBV6-3; J gene: TRBJ2-5; D gene: .; CDR3 DNA: TGTGCCAGCAATAGCTCCAGGGTTGGGGAGACCCAGTACTTC; CDR3 protein: CASNSSRVGETQYF
clone size: many; V gene: TRBV10-1; J gene: TRBJ2-2; D gene: .; CDR3 DNA: TGCGCCAGCAGTGAGAAGGGTGAGACCGGGGAGCTGTTTTTT; CDR3 protein: CASSEKGETGELFF
clone size: .; V gene: TRBV20-1; J gene: TRBJ1-5; D gene: .; CDR3 DNA: TGCAGTGCTACCGCCCCGGGCTATAGCAATCAGCCCCAGCATTTT; CDR3 protein: CSATAPGYSNQPQHF
clone size: many; V gene: TRBV12-3/TRBV12-4; J gene: TRBJ2-3; D gene: TRBD1; CDR3 DNA: TGTGCCAGCAGGACCGGGACAGGGGGCGCGGATACGCAGTATTTT; CDR3 protein: CASRTGTGGADTQYF
clone size: .; V gene: TRBV12-3/TRBV12-4; J gene: TRBJ1-4; D gene: TRBD1; CDR3 DNA: TGTGCCAGCAGTAGACAGGGGGCGCATGAAAAACTGTTTTTT; CDR3 protein: CASSRQGAHEKLFF
clone size: few; V gene: TRBV4-3; J gene: TRBJ1-6; D gene: .; CDR3 DNA: TGCGCCAGCAGCCAATCAATCTTTGATTCACCCCTCCACTTT; CDR3 protein: CASSQSIFDSPLHF
clone size: many; V gene: TRBV6-1; J gene: TRBJ1-1; D gene: .; CDR3 DNA: TGTGCCAGCAGCTCCGGGACGACGGGGTCCGGAGCTTTCTTT; CDR3 protein: CASSSGTTGSGAFF
clone size: few; V gene: TRBV15; J gene: TRBJ1-1; D gene: TRBD1; CDR3 DNA: TGTGCCACCAGCACTCTTGCCCCCGGGACAGTGAACACTGAAGCTTTCTTT; CDR3 protein: CATSTLAPGTVNTEAFF
clone size: few; V gene: TRBV30; J gene: TRBJ2-2; D gene: .; CDR3 DNA: TGTTCCTTCGGACGTAACACCGGGGAGCTGTTTTTT; CDR3 protein: CSFGRNTGELFF
clone size: many; V gene: TRBV2; J gene: TRBJ2-7; D gene: TRBD1; CDR3 DNA: TGTGCCAGTCACAGGGGCTACAACGAGCAGTACTTC; CDR3 protein: CASHRGYNEQYF
clone size: many; V gene: TRBV28; J gene: TRBJ2-7; D gene: .; CDR3 DNA: TGTGCCAGCAGGCCGGTTCAGGGGAACTCCTACGAGCAGTACTTC; CDR3 protein: CASRPVQGNSYEQYF
clone size: .; V gene: TRBV7-2; J gene: TRBJ2-3; D gene: .; CDR3 DNA: TGTGCCAGCAGCAGGGACTGGGGTGGAGATACGCAGTATTTT; CDR3 protein: CASSRDWGGDTQYF
clone size: many; V gene: TRBV2; J gene: TRBJ2-1; D gene: .; CDR3 DNA: TGTGCCAGCACCCTGGAAAGTTTGGGGATCCACAATGAGCAGTTCTTC; CDR3 protein: CASTLESLGIHNEQFF
clone size: many; V gene: TRBV11-2; J gene: TRBJ2-7; D gene: TRBD1; CDR3 DNA: TGTGCCAGCAGCTACAGGGGATACGAGCAGTACTTC; CDR3 protein: CASSYRGYEQYF
clone size: few; V gene: TRBV29-1; J gene: TRBJ2-5; D gene: TRBD1; CDR3 DNA: TGCAGCGTTCACACCGGGACAGGGGCCTGGGAGACCCAGTACTTC; CDR3 protein: CSVHTGTGAWETQYF
clone size: many; V gene: TRBV20-1; J gene: TRBJ1-2; D gene: .; CDR3 DNA: TGCAGTGCTAGAGAAGCCGGGGCGTACTATGGCTACACCTTC; CDR3 protein: CSAREAGAYYGYTF
clone size: many; V gene: TRBV5-1; J gene: TRBJ2-1; D gene: TRBD2; CDR3 DNA: TGCGCCAGCAGCTTGACAGCGGGAGGGTCCAATGAGCAGTTCTTC; CDR3 protein: CASSLTAGGSNEQFF
clone size: many; V gene: TRBV6-1; J gene: TRBJ2-1; D gene: .; CDR3 DNA: TGTGCCAGCAGTGAATCGGAGCCCCTCTCCTACAATGAGCAGTTCTTC; CDR3 protein: CASSESEPLSYNEQFF
clone size: few; V gene: TRBV6-1; J gene: TRBJ1-1; D gene: TRBD1; CDR3 DNA: TGTGCCAGCAGCGTCGCAAAACAGGGGGGCACTGAAGCTTTCTTT; CDR3 protein: CASSVAKQGGTEAFF
clone size: many; V gene: TRBV14; J gene: TRBJ2-1; D gene: .; CDR3 DNA: TGTGCCAGCAGCCAAGATACTGCGAATGAGCAGTTCTTC; CDR3 protein: CASSQDTANEQFF
clone size: .; V gene: TRBV27; J gene: TRBJ2-1; D gene: TRBD2; CDR3 DNA: TGTGCCAGCAGTCCTATTGGTATAGCGGGCTACTACAATGAGCAGTTCTTC; CDR3 protein: CASSPIGIAGYYNEQFF
clone size: few; V gene: TRBV29-1; J gene: TRBJ2-5; D gene: TRBD2; CDR3 DNA: TGCAGCGCTGGGACTAGCGGGGGGTTCGAGACCCAGTACTTC; CDR3 protein: CSAGTSGGFETQYF
clone size: many; V gene: TRBV11-2; J gene: TRBJ2-5; D gene: TRBD1; CDR3 DNA: TGTGCCAGCAGCTTAGTACAGGGGGTAGAGACCCAGTACTTC; CDR3 protein: CASSLVQGVETQYF
clone size: few; V gene: TRBV30; J gene: TRBJ2-1; D gene: .; CDR3 DNA: TGTGCCCGCGGCGGGGACATACTACACTATGAGCAGTTCTTC; CDR3 protein: CARGGDILHYEQFF
clone size: few; V gene: TRBV12-3/TRBV12-4; J gene: TRBJ1-6; D gene: .; CDR3 DNA: TGTGCCAGCAGTAGGGGACGGCGTAATTCACCCCTCCACTTT; CDR3 protein: CASSRGRRNSPLHF
clone size: many; V gene: TRBV2; J gene: TRBJ2-3; D gene: .; CDR3 DNA: TGTGCCAGCAGTCTGCGGGGAAAAACCACAGATACGCAGTATTTT; CDR3 protein: CASSLRGKTTDTQYF
clone size: .; V gene: TRBV7-3; J gene: TRBJ1-1; D gene: .; CDR3 DNA: TGTGCCAGCGGCTTGGGGGGGGGCGCGTACACTGAAGCTTTCTTT; CDR3 protein: CASGLGGGAYTEAFF
clone size: many; V gene: TRBV12-3/TRBV12-4; J gene: TRBJ1-1; D gene: .; CDR3 DNA: TGTGCCAGCAGTCCGGTACGGGGGGCTGAAGCTTTCTTT; CDR3 protein: CASSPVRGAEAFF
clone size: few; V gene: TRBV3-1; J gene: TRBJ1-1; D gene: .; CDR3 DNA: TGTGCCAGCAGAAAGAAGGGGTCAGCGAACACTGAAGCTTTCTTT; CDR3 protein: CASRKKGSANTEAFF
clone size: .; V gene: TRBV9; J gene: TRBJ2-3; D gene: TRBD2; CDR3 DNA: TGTGCCAGCAGCGTAGGTACAAGCGGGGAGGCAGATACGCAGTATTTT; CDR3 protein: CASSVGTSGEADTQYF
clone size: many; V gene: TRBV29-1; J gene: TRBJ2-5; D gene: .; CDR3 DNA: TGCAGCGTTCAACGGACAGTGACGGCCTCGGAGACCCAGTACTTC; CDR3 protein: CSVQRTVTASETQYF
clone size: many; V gene: TRBV29-1; J gene: TRBJ1-1; D gene: TRBD1; CDR3 DNA: TGCAGCGTTGCGAGACAGGGGGGGAACACTGAAGCTTTCTTT; CDR3 protein: CSVARQGGNTEAFF